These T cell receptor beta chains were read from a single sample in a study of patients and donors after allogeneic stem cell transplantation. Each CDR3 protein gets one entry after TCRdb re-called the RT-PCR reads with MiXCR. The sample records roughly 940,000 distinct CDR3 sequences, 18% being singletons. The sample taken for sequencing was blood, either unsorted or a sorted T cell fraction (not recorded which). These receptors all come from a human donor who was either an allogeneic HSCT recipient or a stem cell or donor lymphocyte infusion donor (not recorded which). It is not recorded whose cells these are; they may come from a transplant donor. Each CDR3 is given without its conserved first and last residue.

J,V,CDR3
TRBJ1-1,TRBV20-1,SASFGGRNTEAF
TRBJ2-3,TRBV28,ASSLSWRSTDTQY
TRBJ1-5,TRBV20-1,SARLEENQPQH
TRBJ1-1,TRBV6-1,ASRTAVTEAF
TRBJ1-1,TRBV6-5,AVHRRNTEAF
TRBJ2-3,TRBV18,ASSPFRGTDTQY
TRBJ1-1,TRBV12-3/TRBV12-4,ASSPPPRAGTEAF
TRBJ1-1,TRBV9,ASSVVTARAGAEAF
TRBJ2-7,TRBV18,ASSRPGTKSYEQY
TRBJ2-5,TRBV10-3,ASTSGRSAQY
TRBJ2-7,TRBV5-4,ASSPETATLQY
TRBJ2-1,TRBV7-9,ASSPSWSYNEQF
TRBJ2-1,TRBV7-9,ASSTRLAVEGQF
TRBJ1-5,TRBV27,ASSPMSTGKDQPQH
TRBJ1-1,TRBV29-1,SARARTANTEAF
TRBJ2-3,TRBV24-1,ATSVDRVTDTQY
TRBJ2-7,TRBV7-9,ASSLAGMVSGEQY
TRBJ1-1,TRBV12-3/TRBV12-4,ASRQQGAPLEAF
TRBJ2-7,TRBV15,ATSRAGRVYEQY
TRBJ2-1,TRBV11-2,ASSPGRLAGPTYNEQF
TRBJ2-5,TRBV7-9,ASSPERGEETQY
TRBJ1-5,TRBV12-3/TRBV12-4,ASSLKGQRNQPQH
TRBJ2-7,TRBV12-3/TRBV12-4,ASSFATPGTRREQY
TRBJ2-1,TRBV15,ATSRDNGRYNEQF
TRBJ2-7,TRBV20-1,SARDWVYEQY
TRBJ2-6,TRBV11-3,ASSLTGGIGANVLT
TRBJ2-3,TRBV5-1,ASSHGRGRGRTDTQY
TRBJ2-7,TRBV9,ASSVAAGETYEQY
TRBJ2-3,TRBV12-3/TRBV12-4,ASSLLDVDTQY
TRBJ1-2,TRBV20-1,SARDQGGNYGYT
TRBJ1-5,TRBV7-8,ASSKARPVFAEPQH
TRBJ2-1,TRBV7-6,ASSRDRGQEQF
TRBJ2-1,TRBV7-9,ASSLARTSGNNEQF
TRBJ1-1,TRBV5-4,ASSLELGHTF
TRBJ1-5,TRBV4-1,ASSQVKRVHSNQPQH
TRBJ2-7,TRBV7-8,ASSSRDFFQQEQY
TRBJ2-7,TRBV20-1,SARDTGQGNYEQY
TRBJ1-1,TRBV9,ASSEPGGLVNTEAF
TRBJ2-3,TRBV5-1,ASSFSGREADTQY
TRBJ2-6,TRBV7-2,ASTLNRGPGANVLT
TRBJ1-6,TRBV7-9,ASSLALGQGDSPLH
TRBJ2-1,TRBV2,ASSERWLAENNEQF
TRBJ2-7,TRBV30,AWSVGGGSYEQY
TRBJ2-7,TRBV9,ASSVGTDRSYEQY
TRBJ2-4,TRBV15,ATSWTRAKNIQY
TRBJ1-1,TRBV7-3,ASSLKLGATEAF
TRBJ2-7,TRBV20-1,SARDPGQSYEQY
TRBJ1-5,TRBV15,ATSREGLNNQPQH
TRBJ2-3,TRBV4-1,ASSQQREAGLAGATQY
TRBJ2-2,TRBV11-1,ASSLNGELF
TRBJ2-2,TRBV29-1,SVEPAGATGELF
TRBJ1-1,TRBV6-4,ASSENRVGKAF
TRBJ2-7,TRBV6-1,ASSPGDRGYEQY
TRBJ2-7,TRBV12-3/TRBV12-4,ASRTRLGEQY